The source of this T cell receptor (beta chain) is a study of blood T cell repertoires in COVID-19 (dated by TCRdb to the early 2020s). The study in broad terms: Samples from collaborators originated in the United States, Italy and Spain and spanned both the acute and convalescent phases of COVID-19. The material from the prospective study consisted of cDNA or gDNA derived from T cells, B-cell-depleted T cells, or PBMCs. Subjects who had been exposed to COVID-19, were actively infected with it, or had recovered from it provided the deeply sampled blood TCRbeta repertoires that made up the dataset. A freely available public database, intended as a resource for researchers studying the immune response to SARS-CoV-2, is where the repertoires were released. The samples were drawn from two sources: the first 160 participants of the ongoing ImmuneRACE study, and 950 to 1,500 subjects contributed by 6 global collaborators. Sample metadata almost always included a de-identified subject ID, COVID-19 status, age in years and sex. Where available, HLA class I and class II types were taken from metadata supplied by the sample provider and were not determined by assay-based typing. The full study reports these points: Clinical and demographic metadata were provided uncurated, with the amount varying by source and participant.

The germline V gene specifies MNHEY as CDR1 and SVGAGI as CDR2. The CDR3 numbers 14 residues from cysteine through phenylalanine. Just CDR3 DNA is preserved here, 42 bases in frame from base 1. V and J lose 6 bases and 1 base, and a span of 11 bases separates them. On this clone itself: No cognate antigen has been identified for it. Base qualities are not provided; no much larger clone lies one nucleotide away.

TCRbeta CDR3 regions were amplified from genomic DNA by means of the immunoSEQ Assay, a bias-controlled multiplex PCR. The authors' analysis ran thus. The number of nucleated cells in each sample was estimated from the amplification of reference gene primers within the assay. Sequence reads were collapsed and filtered to measure the absolute abundance of every unique TCRbeta CDR3 rearrangement. Productive Simpson clonality was computed per sample as the square root of Simpson's diversity index over productive rearrangements. TCRdb retrieved this table from immuneACCESS and kept in-frame rearrangements only. Not all clones are present; in checked studies, unresolved V genes account for under half, and no reason is known for the remainder. The V and J calls and clone size come from that table; D and trimming were worked out from the DNA. Recorded for this sample are 110,000 to 150,000 clones; 80% to 90% of them occurred a single time. The top ten constitute around 2.9% of the sample.

Whole blood was collected in K2EDTA tubes by collaborating institutions according to the institutions' own protocols. For TCRbeta analysis, collaborators shipped samples in one of three forms: frozen whole blood, isolated PBMCs, or DNA extracted from either of those sample types. The sample was peripheral blood. The sequence came from a woman between 55 and 75 years old with active COVID-19. The sequence is built from TRBV6-5 and TRBJ2-3, with the identity of the D gene unclear. Here is the DNA: TGTGCCAGCAGGTTTCAGGCCGGCACAGATACGCAGTATTTT. It encodes CASRFQAGTDTQYF.